This T cell receptor beta chain was captured in a study of cytomegalovirus exposure and HLA in healthy donors. Overall study context: A prior analysis found about 110 million unique TCR beta sequences from approximately 200 million T cells. Tens of millions of unique TCRs, all from HLA-typed donors, were included in an early release of the data.

On this clone: The target antigen is unknown.

Study-wide results and caveats: Most of the TCR beta V segments (in an earlier analysis) were productive either about 87% or about 30% of the time.

PCR was performed using 60 Vbeta and 13 Jbeta primers. Libraries were prepared by immunoSEQ multiplex PCR; TCRdb keeps only in-frame clonotypes and omits some of them. The table lists some 130,000 clones, about 71% of them singletons, with roughly 2% in the top ten. Specimen: PBMCs. The clonotype originates from a woman aged 60-75 years in good health and CMV-seropositive.

As DNA, the CDR3 is TGTGCCAGCAGTTACCGTGCTAACGGGGAGCTGTTTTTT. The encoded protein is CASSYRANGELFF. The chain joins TRBV6-5 to TRBJ2-2; D is uncertain. Germline loops: CDR1 MNHEY, CDR2 SVGAGI. The V gene lost 2 bases and the J gene lost 7 bases, with 8 bases spanning the gap. The CDR3 runs 13 residues.